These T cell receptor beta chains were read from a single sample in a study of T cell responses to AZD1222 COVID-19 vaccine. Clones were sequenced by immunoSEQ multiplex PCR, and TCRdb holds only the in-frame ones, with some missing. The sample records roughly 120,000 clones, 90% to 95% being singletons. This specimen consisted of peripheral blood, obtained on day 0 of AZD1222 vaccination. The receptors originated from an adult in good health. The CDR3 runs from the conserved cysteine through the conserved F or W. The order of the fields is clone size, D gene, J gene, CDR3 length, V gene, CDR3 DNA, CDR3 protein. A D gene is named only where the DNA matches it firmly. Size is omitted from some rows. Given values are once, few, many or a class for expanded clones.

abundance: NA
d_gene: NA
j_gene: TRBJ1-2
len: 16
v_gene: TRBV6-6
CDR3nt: TGTGCCAGCAGTTACGGAGGTGGAGGTGGCCTCGAAGGCTACACCTTC
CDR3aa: CASSYGGGGGLEGYTF

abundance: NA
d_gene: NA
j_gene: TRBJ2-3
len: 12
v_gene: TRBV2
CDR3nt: TGTGCCAGCAGTGATCATTCAGATACGCAGTATTTT
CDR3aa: CASSDHSDTQYF

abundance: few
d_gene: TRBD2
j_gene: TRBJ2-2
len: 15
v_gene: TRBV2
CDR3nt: TGTGCCAGCAAGTTGGTGGGAGGGGACACCGGGGAGCTGTTTTTT
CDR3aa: CASKLVGGDTGELFF

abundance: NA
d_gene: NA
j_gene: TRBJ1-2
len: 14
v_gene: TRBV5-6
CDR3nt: TGTGCCAGCAGCTGGGGGTCTGGGGACACTGGCTACACCTTC
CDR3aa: CASSWGSGDTGYTF

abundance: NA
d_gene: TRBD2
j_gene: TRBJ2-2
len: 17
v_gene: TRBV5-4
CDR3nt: TGTGCCAGCAGCTTTCCGGGACTAGCGGGATCCACCGGGGAGCTGTTTTTT
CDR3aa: CASSFPGLAGSTGELFF

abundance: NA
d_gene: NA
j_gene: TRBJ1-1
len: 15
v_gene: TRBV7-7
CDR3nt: TGTGCTAGCAGCGCCCTACAGGGTTCGGGGACTGAAGCTTTCTTT
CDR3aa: CASSALQGSGTEAFF

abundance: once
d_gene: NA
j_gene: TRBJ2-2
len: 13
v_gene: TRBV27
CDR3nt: TGTGCCAGCAGTTTAGGGTCGTCCGGGGAGCTGTTTTTT
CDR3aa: CASSLGSSGELFF

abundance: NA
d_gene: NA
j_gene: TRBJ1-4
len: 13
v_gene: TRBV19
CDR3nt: TGTGCCAACCCTAATCCAGCCGGCGAAAAACTGTTTTTT
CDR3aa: CANPNPAGEKLFF

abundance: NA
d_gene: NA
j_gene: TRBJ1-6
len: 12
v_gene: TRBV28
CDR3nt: TGTGCCAGCAGTTTTCGGGTTCCACCCCTCCACTTT
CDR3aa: CASSFRVPPLHF

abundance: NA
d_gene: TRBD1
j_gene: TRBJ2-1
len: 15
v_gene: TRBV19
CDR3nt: TGTGCCAGTATTCCTAGGACAGGGGGCAGAGATGAGCAGTTCTTC
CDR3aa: CASIPRTGGRDEQFF

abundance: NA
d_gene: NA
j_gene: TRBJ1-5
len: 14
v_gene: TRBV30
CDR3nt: TGTGCCTGGAGTCGTGTACATAACAATCAGCCCCAGCATTTT
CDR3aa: CAWSRVHNNQPQHF

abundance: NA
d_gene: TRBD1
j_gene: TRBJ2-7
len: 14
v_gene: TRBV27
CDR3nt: TGTGCCAGCAGTTTAAGACAGGGAAATTACGAGCAGTACTTC
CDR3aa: CASSLRQGNYEQYF

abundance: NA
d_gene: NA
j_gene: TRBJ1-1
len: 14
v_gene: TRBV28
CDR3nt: TGTGCCAGCAGTGTCTATCAGGGGTACACTGAAGCTTTCTTT
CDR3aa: CASSVYQGYTEAFF

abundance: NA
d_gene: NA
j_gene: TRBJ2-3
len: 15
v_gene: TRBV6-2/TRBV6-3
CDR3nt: TGTGCCAGCAGTTACCTAGTTGGGGGCACAGATACGCAGTATTTT
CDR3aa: CASSYLVGGTDTQYF

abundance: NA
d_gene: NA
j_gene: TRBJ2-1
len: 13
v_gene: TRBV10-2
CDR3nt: TGCGCCAGCAGACTCGGGGGTAATTTAGGGCAGTTCTTC
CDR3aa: CASRLGGNLGQFF

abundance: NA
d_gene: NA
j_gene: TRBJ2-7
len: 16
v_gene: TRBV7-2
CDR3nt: TGTGCCAGCAGCTTAGGGTCCCGATTAAGCTCCTACGAGCAGTACTTC
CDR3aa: CASSLGSRLSSYEQYF

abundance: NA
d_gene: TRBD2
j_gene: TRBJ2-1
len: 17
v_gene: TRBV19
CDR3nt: TGTGCCAGTAGTGACGTGAGAGCGGGAGGGCCAAGGGATGAGCAGTTCTTC
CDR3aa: CASSDVRAGGPRDEQFF

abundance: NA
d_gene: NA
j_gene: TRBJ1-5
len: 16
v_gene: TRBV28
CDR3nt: TGTGCCAGCAGTTTATCCCAGGGTTACGGCAATCAGCCCCAGCATTTT
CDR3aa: CASSLSQGYGNQPQHF

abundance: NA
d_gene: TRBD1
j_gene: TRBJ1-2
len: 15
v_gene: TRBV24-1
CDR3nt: TGTGCCACCAGGGGGACAGGCCCGAGCGACTATGGCTACACCTTC
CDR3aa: CATRGTGPSDYGYTF

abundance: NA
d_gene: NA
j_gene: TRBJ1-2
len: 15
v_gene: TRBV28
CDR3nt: TGTGCCAGCAGATTGTCCGGGGGGCCTCAAGGTGGCTACACCTTC
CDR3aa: CASRLSGGPQGGYTF

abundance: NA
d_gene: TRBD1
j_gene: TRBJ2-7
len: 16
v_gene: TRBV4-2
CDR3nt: TGTGCCAGCAGCCAAGAGACCGGGACAGGGACCTACGAGCAGTACTTC
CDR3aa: CASSQETGTGTYEQYF

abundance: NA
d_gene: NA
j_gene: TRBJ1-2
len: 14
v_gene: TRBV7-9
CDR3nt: TGTGCCAGCAGCTCCTGGGCGGTCGGATATGGCTACACCTTC
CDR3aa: CASSSWAVGYGYTF

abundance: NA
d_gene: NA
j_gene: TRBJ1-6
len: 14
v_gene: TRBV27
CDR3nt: TGTGCCAGCAGTACGGGCCGCTATAATTCACCCCTCCACTTT
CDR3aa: CASSTGRYNSPLHF

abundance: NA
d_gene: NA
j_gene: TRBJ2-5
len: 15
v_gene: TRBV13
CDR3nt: TGTGCCAGCAGCCCCCAGGGGCATTTTGGAGAGACCCAGTACTTC
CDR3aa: CASSPQGHFGETQYF

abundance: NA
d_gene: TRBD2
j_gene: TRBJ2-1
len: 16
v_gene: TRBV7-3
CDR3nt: TGTGCCAGCAGCATCGGACTAGCGGGAGTGGCCACTGAGCAGTTCTTC
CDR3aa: CASSIGLAGVATEQFF

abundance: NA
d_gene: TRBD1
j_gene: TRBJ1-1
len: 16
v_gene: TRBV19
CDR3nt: TGTGCCAGTAGGATTACAGGGGGCGGAGGAGGAACTGAAGCTTTCTTT
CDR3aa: CASRITGGGGGTEAFF

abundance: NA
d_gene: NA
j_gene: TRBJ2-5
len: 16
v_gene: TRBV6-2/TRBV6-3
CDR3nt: TGTGCCAGCAGTTACTCTCCGGCTTCCATTCAAGAGACCCAGTACTTC
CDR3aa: CASSYSPASIQETQYF

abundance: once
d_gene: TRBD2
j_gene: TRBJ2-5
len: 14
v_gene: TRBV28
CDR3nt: TGTGCCAGCAGTTTCATTAGCGGGCAAGAGACCCAGTACTTC
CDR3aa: CASSFISGQETQYF

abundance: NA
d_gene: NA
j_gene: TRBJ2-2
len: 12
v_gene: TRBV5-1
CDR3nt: TGCGCCAGCAGTTCACAGGGAATGAAGCTGTTTTTT
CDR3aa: CASSSQGMKLFF

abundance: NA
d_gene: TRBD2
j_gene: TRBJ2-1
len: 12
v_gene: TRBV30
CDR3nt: TGTGCCTGGTCTCCGGGAGGGAATGAGCAGTTCTTC
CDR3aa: CAWSPGGNEQFF

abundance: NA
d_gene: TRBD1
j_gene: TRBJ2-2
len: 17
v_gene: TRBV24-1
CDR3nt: TGTGCCACCAGTGACACAACCGGGACAGGGAGGGTCGGGGAGCTGTTTTTT
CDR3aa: CATSDTTGTGRVGELFF

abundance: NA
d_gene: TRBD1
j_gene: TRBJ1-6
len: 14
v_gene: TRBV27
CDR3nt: TGTGCCAGCACGGAGACAGGGGGGAATTCACCCCTCCACTTT
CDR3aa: CASTETGGNSPLHF

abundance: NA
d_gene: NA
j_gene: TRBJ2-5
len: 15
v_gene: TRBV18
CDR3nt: TGTGCCAGCTCACCAATCTACGGGGTTGAGGGGACCCAGTACTTC
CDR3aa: CASSPIYGVEGTQYF

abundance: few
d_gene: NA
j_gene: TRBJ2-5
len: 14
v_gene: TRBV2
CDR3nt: TGTGCCAGCACCCCTTTGGGCAGGGGAGAGACCCAGTACTTC
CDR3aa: CASTPLGRGETQYF

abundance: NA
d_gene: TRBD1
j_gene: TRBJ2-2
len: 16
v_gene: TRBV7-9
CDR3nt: TGTGCCAGCAGCCAAAACCGGGACAGCGACACCGGGGAGCTGTTTTTT
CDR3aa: CASSQNRDSDTGELFF

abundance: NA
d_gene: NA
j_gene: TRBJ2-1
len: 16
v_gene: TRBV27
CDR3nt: TGTGCCAGCAGTTTCAGGGGAGGTGGGTCCTACAATGAGCAGTTCTTC
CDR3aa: CASSFRGGGSYNEQFF

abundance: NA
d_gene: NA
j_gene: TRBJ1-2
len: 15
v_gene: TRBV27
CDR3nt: TGTGCCAGCAGTTTATCTCCTACAGGGTTGAGAGGCTACACCTTC
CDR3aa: CASSLSPTGLRGYTF

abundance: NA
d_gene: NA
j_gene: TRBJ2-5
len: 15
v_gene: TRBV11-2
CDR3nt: TGTGCCAGCAGCTTATTCGCCCAACCCGGGGGAACCCAGTACTTC
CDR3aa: CASSLFAQPGGTQYF

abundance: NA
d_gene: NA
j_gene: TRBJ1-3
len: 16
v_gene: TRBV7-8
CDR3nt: TGTGCCAGCAGCTTAATGGGGATCACCTCTGGAAACACCATATATTTT
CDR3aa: CASSLMGITSGNTIYF

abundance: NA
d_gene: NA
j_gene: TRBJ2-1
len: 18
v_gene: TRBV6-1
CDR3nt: TGTGCCAGCAGTGAAGCGGTCATAATAGGACAGTCGAACAATGAGCAGTTCTTC
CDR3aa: CASSEAVIIGQSNNEQFF

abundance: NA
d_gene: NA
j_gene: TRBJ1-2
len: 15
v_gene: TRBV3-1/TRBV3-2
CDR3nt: TGTGCCAGCAGGGACAGCTACTTAGCTAACTATGGCTACACCTTC
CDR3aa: CASRDSYLANYGYTF

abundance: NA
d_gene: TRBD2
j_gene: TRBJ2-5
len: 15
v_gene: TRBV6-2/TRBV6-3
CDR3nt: TGTGCCAGCAGTTACCGGCGGGAGGTGGGGGAGACCCAGTACTTC
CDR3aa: CASSYRREVGETQYF

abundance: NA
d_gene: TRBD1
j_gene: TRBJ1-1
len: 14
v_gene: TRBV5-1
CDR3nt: TGCGCCAGCAGCATTGGGACAGGGGCCACTGAAGCTTTCTTT
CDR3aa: CASSIGTGATEAFF

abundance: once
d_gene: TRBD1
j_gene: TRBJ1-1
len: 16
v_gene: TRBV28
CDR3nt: TGTGCCAGCAGTTTAGTGGCAGGGGGCCTGAACACTGAAGCTTTCTTT
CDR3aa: CASSLVAGGLNTEAFF

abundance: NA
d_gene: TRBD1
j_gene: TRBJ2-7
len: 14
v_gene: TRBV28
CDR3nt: TGTGCCAGCAGTTTCAGGGGACAGGGGAACGAGCAGTACTTC
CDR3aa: CASSFRGQGNEQYF

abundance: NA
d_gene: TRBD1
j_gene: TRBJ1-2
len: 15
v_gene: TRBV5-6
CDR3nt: TGTGCCAGCAGACTTGGGACAGGGCAAATCTATGGCTACACCTTC
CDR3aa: CASRLGTGQIYGYTF

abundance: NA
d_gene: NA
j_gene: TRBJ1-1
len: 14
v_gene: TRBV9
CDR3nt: TGTGCCAGCAGGGGTGGGACGGAGAACACTGAAGCTTTCTTT
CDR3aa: CASRGGTENTEAFF

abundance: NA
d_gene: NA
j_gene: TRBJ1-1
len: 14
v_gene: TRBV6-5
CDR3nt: TGTGCCAGCACTCTTCAGGGAGGGTACACTGAAGCTTTCTTT
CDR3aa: CASTLQGGYTEAFF

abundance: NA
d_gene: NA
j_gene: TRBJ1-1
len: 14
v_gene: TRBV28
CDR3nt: TGTGCCAGCAGTTTTATGAGGTCGAACACTGAAGCTTTCTTT
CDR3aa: CASSFMRSNTEAFF

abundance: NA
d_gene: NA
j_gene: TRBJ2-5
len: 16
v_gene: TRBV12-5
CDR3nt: TGTGCTAGTGGTTTTTCCGTTTACGGAGATCAAGAGACCCAGTACTTC
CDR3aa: CASGFSVYGDQETQYF

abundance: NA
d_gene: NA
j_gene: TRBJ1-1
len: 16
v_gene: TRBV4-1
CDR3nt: TGCGCCAGCAGTAATACCGGGGCGACCTTGAACACTGAAGCTTTCTTT
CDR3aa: CASSNTGATLNTEAFF

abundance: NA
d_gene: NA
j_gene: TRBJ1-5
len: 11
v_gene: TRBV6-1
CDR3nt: TGTGCCAGCAGTGAAGGTAACCCCCAGCATTTT
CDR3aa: CASSEGNPQHF

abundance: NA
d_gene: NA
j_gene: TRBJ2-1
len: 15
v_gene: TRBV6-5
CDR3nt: TGTGCCAGCAGTTATGTCCTCCCCGACCACAATGAGCAGTTCTTC
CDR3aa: CASSYVLPDHNEQFF

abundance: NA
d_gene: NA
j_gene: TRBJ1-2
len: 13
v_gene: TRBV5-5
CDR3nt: TGTGCCAGCAGCTTAGAACAGGGCAGCGGCTACACCTTC
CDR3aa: CASSLEQGSGYTF